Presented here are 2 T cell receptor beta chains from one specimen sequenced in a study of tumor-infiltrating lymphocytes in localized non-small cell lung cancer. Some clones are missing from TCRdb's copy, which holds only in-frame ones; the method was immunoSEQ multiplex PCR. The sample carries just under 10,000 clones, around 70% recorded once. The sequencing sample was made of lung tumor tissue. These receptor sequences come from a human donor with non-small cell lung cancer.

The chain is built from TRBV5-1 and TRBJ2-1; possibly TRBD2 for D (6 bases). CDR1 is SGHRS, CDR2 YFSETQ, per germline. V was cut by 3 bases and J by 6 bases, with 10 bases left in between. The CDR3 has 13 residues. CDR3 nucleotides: TGCGCCAGCAGCTGGGAGGCAGTCAATGAGCAGTTCTTC. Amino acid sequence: CASSWEAVNEQFF.

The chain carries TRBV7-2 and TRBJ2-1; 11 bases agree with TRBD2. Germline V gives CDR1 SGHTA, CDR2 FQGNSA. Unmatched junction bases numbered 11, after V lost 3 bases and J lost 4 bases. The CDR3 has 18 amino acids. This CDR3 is CASSFPTSGASWYNEQFF. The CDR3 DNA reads TGTGCCAGCAGCTTCCCGACTAGCGGGGCCTCGTGGTACAATGAGCAGTTCTTC. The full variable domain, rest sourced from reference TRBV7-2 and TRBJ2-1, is GAGVSQSPSNKVTEKGKDVELRCDPISGHTALYWYRQSLGQGLEFLIYFQGNSAPDKSGLPSDRFSAERTGGSVSTLTIQRTQQEDSAVYLCASSFPTSGASWYNEQFFGPGTRLTVL.